These T cell receptor beta chains were read from a single sample in a study of early T cells in non-severe SARS-CoV-2 infection. TCRdb called the 5' RACE reads again in MiXCR, with one record for every CDR3 protein. The repertoire holds roughly 120,000 distinct CDR3 sequences, with more than 13% as singletons. Sequencing was performed on whole blood. Every receptor here comes from an adult who was a healthcare worker with PCR-confirmed SARS-CoV-2 infection or an uninfected control (not recorded which). Both conserved end residues are trimmed from each CDR3. Expanded clones are given a class, and other clones once, few, many or no size at all.

>.|TRBV11-2|TRBJ1-1
ASSRKTGNTEAF
>.|TRBV7-9|TRBJ2-3
ASSLDGGRDTQY
>few|TRBV5-1|TRBJ1-4
ASSFGTAAANEKLF
>.|TRBV27|TRBJ1-6
ASRGGPGASGSPLH
>many|TRBV3-1|TRBJ1-2
ASKIGRGQASGYT
>few|TRBV6-1|TRBJ2-1
ASTLRDEQF
>few|TRBV3-1|TRBJ2-5
ASSQGKETQY
>.|TRBV20-1|TRBJ2-3
SASTEVPDTQY
>few|TRBV20-1|TRBJ1-5
SAREGGAGNQPQH
>few|TRBV30|TRBJ2-4
AWSPGPPNIQY
>.|TRBV7-9|TRBJ1-2
ASSLPSYGYT
>few|TRBV6-1|TRBJ2-7
ASRRGQEFYEQY
>few|TRBV2|TRBJ2-1
ASSERPGTDNEQF
>few|TRBV10-3|TRBJ1-1
AIRPGGQGIGTEAF
>.|TRBV2|TRBJ2-7
ASIGEDLGEQY
>.|TRBV11-2|TRBJ1-1
ASSLPGQGGTEAI
>few|TRBV12-3/TRBV12-4|TRBJ2-5
ASSLRIETQY
>few|TRBV5-1|TRBJ2-2
ASSLAGGITGELF
>many|TRBV20-1|TRBJ2-3
SASTDTQY
>.|TRBV9|TRBJ2-5
ASSTRGVQETQY
>few|TRBV6-6|TRBJ2-1
ASSLTNNEQF
>many|TRBV3-1|TRBJ1-1
ASSLFLNTEAF
>few|TRBV20-1|TRBJ1-4
SAFDGGNEKLF
>few|TRBV3-1|TRBJ2-5
ASSQDLAEETQY
>.|TRBV19|TRBJ1-4
AVGRGGNEKLF
>few|TRBV11-2|TRBJ1-6
ASSRREVTSSYNSPLH
>once|TRBV5-1|TRBJ1-1
ASSLVSATEAF
>few|TRBV2|TRBJ2-3
ASSVEYTDTQY
>few|TRBV20-1|TRBJ2-1
SARVPGYEQF
>.|TRBV18|TRBJ2-2
ASSPGTPNTGELF
>many|TRBV7-6|TRBJ2-1
ASSFLGQYNEQF
>few|TRBV7-8|TRBJ1-6
ASSHLSSYGTGDNSPLH
>.|TRBV12-3/TRBV12-4|TRBJ1-2
ASSRPTQNGYT
>.|TRBV7-8|TRBJ2-7
ASSLAGGPYEQY
>few|TRBV6-1|TRBJ2-1
ASSEAGTPGYEQF
>few|TRBV30|TRBJ2-1
AWSVLLRGSNEQF
>.|TRBV7-2|TRBJ2-3
ASSKAGGPTDTQY
>many|TRBV5-1|TRBJ2-6
ASSPSSGANVLT
>.|TRBV3-1|TRBJ2-1
ASSQGTGDEQF
>.|TRBV7-9|TRBJ1-1
ASSTRGLTEAF
>few|TRBV11-3|TRBJ2-1
ASSLPGANEQF
>once|TRBV5-1|TRBJ2-1
ASSLTYEQF
>few|TRBV12-3/TRBV12-4|TRBJ2-7
ASSLSGLAISYEQY
>.|TRBV20-1|TRBJ2-3
SAPRGRQAPDTQY
>.|TRBV7-3|TRBJ2-7
ASSLFGTVDVEQY
>.|TRBV18|TRBJ2-1
ASEGLNEQF
>.|TRBV9|TRBJ2-2
ASSVGSRGFTGELF
>.|TRBV18|TRBJ2-6
ASSPGNSGANVLT
>.|TRBV7-9|TRBJ1-1
ASSLTSSNTEAF
>few|TRBV2|TRBJ2-1
AIPLAENEQF
>few|TRBV7-8|TRBJ1-1
ASSPAGRAF
>.|TRBV19|TRBJ1-2
ASSISQGEYGYT
>few|TRBV12-3/TRBV12-4|TRBJ1-1
ASSSPTGILTEAF
>few|TRBV20-1|TRBJ2-5
SASESMGTQY
>.|TRBV10-2|TRBJ2-7
ASSESTGHEQY
>few|TRBV10-2|TRBJ2-7
ASSEGATIAYEQY
>few|TRBV12-3/TRBV12-4|TRBJ1-1
ASSQIRNTEAF